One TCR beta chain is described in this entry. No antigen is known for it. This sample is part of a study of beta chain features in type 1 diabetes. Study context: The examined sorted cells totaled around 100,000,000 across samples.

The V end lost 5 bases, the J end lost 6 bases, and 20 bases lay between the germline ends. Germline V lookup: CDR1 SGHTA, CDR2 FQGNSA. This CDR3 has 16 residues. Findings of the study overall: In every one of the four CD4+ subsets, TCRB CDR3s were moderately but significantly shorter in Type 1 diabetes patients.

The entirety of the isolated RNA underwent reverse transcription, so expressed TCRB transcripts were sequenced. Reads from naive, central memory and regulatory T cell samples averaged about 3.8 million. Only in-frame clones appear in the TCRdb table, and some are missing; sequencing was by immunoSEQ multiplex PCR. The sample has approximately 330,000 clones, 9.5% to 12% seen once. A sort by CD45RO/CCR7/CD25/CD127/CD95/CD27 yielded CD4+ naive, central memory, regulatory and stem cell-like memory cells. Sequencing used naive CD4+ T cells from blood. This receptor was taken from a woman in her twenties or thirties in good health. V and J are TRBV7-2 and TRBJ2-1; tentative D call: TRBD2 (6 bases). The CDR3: CASSPFTSLQGNEQFF. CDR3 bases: TGTGCCAGCAGCCCGTTCACTAGCCTACAAGGCAATGAGCAGTTCTTC. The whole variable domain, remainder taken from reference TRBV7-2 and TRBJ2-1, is GAGVSQSPSNKVTEKGKDVELRCDPISGHTALYWYRQSLGQGLEFLIYFQGNSAPDKSGLPSDRFSAERTGGSVSTLTIQRTQQEDSAVYLCASSPFTSLQGNEQFFGPGTRLTVL.